This T cell receptor beta chain was observed in a study of T cell responses to AZD1222 COVID-19 vaccine listed by TCRdb under 2021. With regard to the full study: AZD1222 recipients given second doses at about 4 weeks or at about 12 weeks were pooled, since spike-specific TCR depth and breadth were not found to differ between the two schedules. TCR sequencing was performed for approximately 240 trial participants, of whom roughly 200 were given two doses of AZD1222 and approximately 25 were given two doses of MenACWY control vaccine. Trial participants were enrolled by age into subgroups of 18-55, 56-69 and 70-plus years, and around 150, 28 and 57 TCR-sequenced participants, respectively, were included in these subgroups.

The CDR3 regions of human TCRbeta chains were subjected to immunosequencing. Turning to the authors' computational methods: TCRs in the repertoires were compared against a reference library of SARS-CoV-2-specific TCRs that had been generated with the MIRA antigen-specificity platform. Breadth was defined as the fraction of unique TCRs that were SARS-CoV-2-associated. Depth was defined as the fraction of total T cells that were SARS-CoV-2-associated. Using the MIRA data, every spike-specific TCR was mapped to the spike region that the TCR reacted to and assigned to either a CD4 or a CD8 class. Log10-transformed breadth and depth values were compared by one-way ANOVA with Sidak's multiple comparisons tests. The table comes from immuneACCESS by way of TCRdb, which keeps in-frame sequences with V and J called. Part of the clones is missing from these tables; in studies checked, under half for an unresolved V gene and the rest for unknown reasons. V and J calls and clone size are as listed in that table; D and trimming were resolved from the DNA. The sample data list more than 95,000 clones, and roughly 91% of these were observed just once. The ten largest make up 4% to 5.5% of the sample.

From V the trimming removes 1 base and from J it removes 0 bases, while the gene matches leave 2 bases of the junction unaccounted for. The CDR3 contains 15 residues, cysteine and phenylalanine counted. Of all the DNA, just the CDR3 is kept, 45 bases in frame from base 1. CDR1 is given as SGHRS and CDR2 as YFSETQ, both from the germline V gene. The sample's time point, from its label and the paper: baseline before first vaccination. Samples from vaccinated people were obtained from the UK trials COV001 and COV002, which included a single-blind randomized controlled phase 2/3 trial of AZD1222 (ChAdOx1 nCoV-19) in healthy adults. Trial participant PBMC samples were collected at day 0 and day 28 after the second dose for TCRbeta chain sequencing. Overall study results and their limits: The 56-69-year group was small, and its depth increase did not reach significance, likely because of low power. Only six AZD1222 recipients were SARS-CoV-2 seropositive at baseline, limiting conclusions about previously exposed vaccinees. Because no day 14 peak-response samples were available, the repertoires could be characterized only after the peak T cell response. After two AZD1222 doses, both the breadth and the depth of spike-specific TCRs were significantly higher than at day 0 and than in MenACWY recipients. Reportedly, close to half of the unique spike-specific TCRs recognized epitopes lying outside the regions that are mutated in the B.1.351 and B.1.1.7 variants. The vaccine-associated CD4 TCRs covered the entire spike protein, and the dominant responses fell in regions 160-218 and 743-854. Participants were mostly white British, with more females than males. The authors suggested clonal diversity may have been underestimated.

Of note for this clone: Its antigen target is currently unknown. No much larger clonotype is one base removed from it; base qualities were not supplied.

This sequence originates from an adult in good health. The sequences come from peripheral blood, collected on day 0 of AZD1222 vaccination. The sequence links TRBV5-1 to TRBJ2-3; 7 junctional bases match TRBD2. The sequenced DNA is TGCGCCAGCAGCTTGCTGGGACTAAGCACAGATACGCAGTATTTT. This sequence encodes CASSLLGLSTDTQYF.